This entry lists 23 T cell receptor beta chains sequenced from one sample in a study of cytotoxic CD8 clonotypes in ibrutinib-treated CLL. TCRdb keeps only in-frame clones here, not all; method: immunoSEQ multiplex PCR. In the table there are approximately 340,000 clones, roughly two thirds of which are singletons. The sequences come from PBMCs, collected after 36 months of ibrutinib treatment. These receptor sequences come from a human donor with chronic lymphocytic leukemia.

This clone turned up a few times. The CDR3 DNA is TGTGCCAGCAGCTTCGGACAGGGCACTAATGAAAAACTGTTTTTT. Residues: CASSFGQGTNEKLFF. The rearrangement joins TRBV7-2 to TRBJ1-4; 8 nucleotides agree with TRBD1. Germline V gene sequence: CDR1 SGHTA, CDR2 FQGNSA. After removal of 3 bases from V and 2 bases from J, the junction contained 2 bases not matched to a gene. The CDR3 has 15 residues. The variable domain in full, completed from reference TRBV7-2 and TRBJ1-4, reads GAGVSQSPSNKVTEKGKDVELRCDPISGHTALYWYRQSLGQGLEFLIYFQGNSAPDKSGLPSDRFSAERTGGSVSTLTIQRTQQEDSAVYLCASSFGQGTNEKLFFGSGTQLSVL.

This clone has just a few counts. The chain joins TRBV6-5 to TRBJ1-2; D not resolved. Germline V gene data show CDR1 as MNHEY and CDR2 as SVGAGI. The CDR3 sequence is 15 residues long. V was shortened by 0 bases and J by 3 bases, with 11 bases between the two germline ends. CDR3 residues: CASSYSISRDYGYTF. The CDR3 nucleotides are TGTGCCAGCAGTTACTCGATTTCTCGCGACTATGGCTACACCTTC.

V gene TRBV5-4 combines with J gene TRBJ2-7, with TRBD2 identical over 8 bases. Germline V gives CDR1 SGHNT, CDR2 YYREEE (reference sequence). Unmatched junction bases numbered 6, after V lost 0 bases and J lost 4 bases. CDR3 length: 15 residues. CDR3 sequence: CASSLEASGPYEQYF. In DNA form, the CDR3 reads TGTGCCAGCAGCTTGGAGGCTAGCGGGCCATACGAGCAGTACTTC. The full variable domain, completed using reference TRBV5-4 and TRBJ2-7, is ETGVTQSPTHLIKTRGQQVTLRCSSQSGHNTVSWYQQALGQGPQFIFQYYREEENGRGNFPPRFSGLQFPNYSSELNVNALELDDSALYLCASSLEASGPYEQYFGPGTRLTVT.

This clone has a single count. V usage is TRBV11-2 and J usage is TRBJ1-1; D is unresolved. Germline values: CDR1 SGHAT, CDR2 FQNNGV. The CDR3 extends over 15 amino acids. Trimming took off 3 bases at V and 6 bases at J, with 17 bases between the two ends. CDR3 sequence reads: CASSFSASGYAEAFF. CDR3 nucleotide sequence: TGTGCCAGCAGCTTTTCGGCCTCGGGTTACGCTGAAGCTTTCTTT.

This clone was seen a single time. The chain combines TRBV7-6 with TRBJ2-3; the match to TRBD2 covers 8 bases. Germline lookup yields CDR1 SGHVS and CDR2 FNYEAQ. The CDR3 spans 16 residues. Germline trimming cut 1 base from V and 4 bases from J; bases unmatched to any gene: 7. The CDR3 spells CASSLETSARADTQYF. The CDR3 DNA is TGTGCCAGCAGCTTAGAGACTAGCGCTCGGGCAGATACGCAGTATTTT.

The CDR3 spells CASSQSWGQDPYEQYF. As DNA, the CDR3 is TGCGCCAGCAGTCAATCCTGGGGACAGGACCCCTACGAGCAGTACTTC. The chain links TRBV23-1 to TRBJ2-7; TRBD1 agrees at 8 bases. TRBV23-1 is assigned to the ORF class and has an uncertain function. The ends lost 0 bases at V and 2 bases at J; junction bases unmatched: 6. The CDR3 runs to 16 residues.

This clone has only a few counts. V usage is TRBV12-5 and J usage is TRBJ2-6; tentatively, D is TRBD1 or TRBD2 (6 bases each). CDR3 length: 18 residues. Trimming removed 6 bases from V and 3 bases from J, with 21 bases in between. Germline CDR1 LGHNT, CDR2 FRNRAP. DNA for the CDR3: TGTGCTAGTGGCCACAACGGCCCCGGGGGCTTTGGGGCCAACGTCCTGACTTTC. This gives the protein CASGHNGPGGFGANVLTF.

This clone was counted a few times. The gene calls are TRBV4-1 and TRBJ2-7; maybe TRBD1 (6 bases). V was pared by 1 base and J by 1 base, with 17 bases between. The CDR3 runs to 17 residues. Germline CDR1 is MGHRA and CDR2 is YSYEKL. The CDR3 spells CASSQVVQGYGSYEQYF. DNA of the CDR3: TGCGCCAGCAGCCAAGTGGTACAGGGCTACGGATCCTACGAGCAGTACTTC.

The genes are TRBV5-1 and TRBJ2-3, with D maybe TRBD2 (6 bases). Germline V lookup: CDR1 SGHRS, CDR2 YFSETQ. V gave up 1 base and J gave up 5 bases, with 11 bases separating them. The CDR3 totals 14 residues. This chain's CDR3 is CASSLRQAGDTQYF. CDR3 nucleotides: TGCGCCAGCAGCTTGCGGCAAGCGGGAGATACGCAGTATTTT. Combining the CDR3 with reference TRBV5-1 and TRBJ2-3 gives the whole variable domain KAGVTQTPRYLIKTRGQQVTLSCSPISGHRSVSWYQQTPGQGLQFLFEYFSETQRNKGNFPGRFSGRQFSNSRSEMNVSTLELGDSALYLCASSLRQAGDTQYFGPGTRLTVL.

The rearrangement uses TRBV29-1 and TRBJ2-7; TRBD2 matches at 15 bases. Unmatched junction bases numbered 4, after V lost 4 bases and J lost 9 bases. Germline V CDR1 and CDR2: SQVTM, ANQGSEA. CDR3 length: 13 amino acids. CDR3 residues: CSVGTSGRAAQYF. CDR3 in DNA: TGCAGCGTTGGGACTAGCGGGAGGGCCGCGCAGTACTTC.

The genes are TRBV9 and TRBJ2-7; D ambiguous. Germline V gene data show CDR1 as SGDLS and CDR2 as YYNGEE. This CDR3 has 14 amino acids. With 3 bases removed from V and 1 base from J, the gap between germline ends came to 11 bases. The CDR3 coding sequence is TGTGCCAGCAGCGAGGGTGCTAGGTCCTACGAGCAGTACTTC. Translated: CASSEGARSYEQYF.

V usage is TRBV11-2 and J usage is TRBJ2-5; D gene ambiguous. The CDR3 is 15 residues long. V lost 6 bases, J lost 3 bases, and 17 bases lay in between. Germline values: CDR1 SGHAT, CDR2 FQNNGV. CDR3 protein: CASSSYPRQEETQYF. CDR3 DNA sequence: TGTGCCAGCAGTTCTTACCCCCGCCAGGAAGAGACCCAGTACTTC.

This clone was found a few times. The chain combines TRBV6-6 with TRBJ2-7; perhaps D is TRBD1 or TRBD2 (5 bases each). The CDR3 has 15 residues. Trimming cost V 5 bases and J 3 bases, with 17 bases left between them. Germline-derived CDR1 and CDR2 are MNHNY and SVGAGI (reference sequence). CDR3: CASSRMRGDNYEQYF. The CDR3 nucleotides are TGTGCCAGCAGTCGAATGAGAGGGGATAACTACGAGCAGTACTTC.

The V and J genes are TRBV12-5 and TRBJ2-1; 9 bases map to TRBD2. This CDR3 has 17 residues. The ends lost 5 bases at V and 6 bases at J; junction bases unmatched: 14. In germline, CDR1 is LGHNT, CDR2 FRNRAP. CDR3 sequence: CASGLTAGGLTGNEQFF. The CDR3 nucleotides read TGTGCTAGTGGTCTAACAGCGGGGGGCCTTACTGGCAATGAGCAGTTCTTC.

This chain joins TRBV9 and TRBJ2-1; D is undetermined. This CDR3 has 16 amino acids. V lost 4 bases to trimming and J lost 7 bases, with 21 bases between them. Germline V gene sequence: CDR1 SGDLS, CDR2 YYNGEE. The chain's CDR3 is CASSPSRAKSWNEQFF. As DNA, the CDR3 is TGTGCCAGCAGCCCCTCCCGGGCCAAATCCTGGAATGAGCAGTTCTTC.

This clone has more than one count but fewer than ten. The CDR3 is CASSLRGASYEQYF. CDR3 bases: TGTGCCAGCAGCTTACGGGGGGCTTCCTACGAGCAGTACTTC. The rearrangement joins TRBV13 to TRBJ2-7; tentatively, D is TRBD2 (7 bases). The V gene lost 2 bases and the J gene lost 1 base, with 9 bases spanning the gap. CDR1 and CDR2 from the germline V gene are PRHDT and FYEKMQ (reference sequence). The CDR3 length is 14 residues.

This clone was counted only a few times. The V gene is TRBV7-6, the J gene TRBJ2-7, with 10 bases identical to TRBD1. The trim removed 1 base at V and 4 bases at J, leaving 4 bases unmatched. In germline, CDR1 is SGHVS, CDR2 FNYEAQ. The CDR3 runs 15 residues. The chain's CDR3 is CASSLDPGQGYEQYF. CDR3 DNA: TGTGCCAGCAGCTTAGATCCGGGACAGGGGTACGAGCAGTACTTC. Full variable domain (outside the CDR3, taken from reference TRBV7-6 and TRBJ2-7): GAGVSQSPRYKVTKRGQDVALRCDPISGHVSLYWYRQALGQGPEFLTYFNYEAQQDKSGLPNDRFSAERPEGSISTLTIQRTEQRDSAMYRCASSLDPGQGYEQYFGPGTRLTVT.

This clone was seen more than once but under ten times. The chain joins TRBV9 to TRBJ2-2; no clear D gene. The ends were cut back, 0 bases at V and 1 base at J, with 4 bases in the middle. Germline CDR1 and CDR2: SGDLS and YYNGEE. The CDR3 is 14 residues long. The CDR3 region has the DNA TGTGCCAGCAGCGTAGCGATGAACACCGGGGAGCTGTTTTTT. This encodes CASSVAMNTGELFF.

The V and J genes are TRBV25-1 and TRBJ2-3; no clear D. This CDR3 region has 14 residues. The germline V gene has CDR1 MGHDK and CDR2 SYGVNS. Trimming stripped 1 base from V and 2 bases from J, with 7 bases between. The CDR3 reads CASSESPFTDTQYF. The CDR3 coding sequence is TGTGCCAGCAGTGAATCACCGTTCACAGATACGCAGTATTTT. The full variable domain, in which reference TRBV25-1 and TRBJ2-3 provide the parts outside the CDR3, is EADIYQTPRYLVIGTGKKITLECSQTMGHDKMYWYQQDPGMELHLIHYSYGVNSTEKGDLSSESTVSRIRTEHFPLTLESARPSHTSQYLCASSESPFTDTQYFGPGTRLTVL.

This sequence joins TRBV6-1 and TRBJ1-6, with D perhaps matching TRBD1 (6 bases). This CDR3 contains 21 residues. Germline CDR1 reads MNHNS; CDR2 reads SASEGT. The V end lost 2 bases, the J end lost 0 bases, and 23 bases lay between the germline ends. The chain's CDR3 is CASSETGSPGHGSSYNSPLHF. The CDR3 nucleotides read TGTGCCAGCAGTGAAACGGGGTCGCCGGGACACGGAAGCTCCTATAATTCACCCCTCCACTTT.

The chain employs TRBV12-5 and TRBJ2-7, with no clear D. Trimming cost V 0 bases and J 2 bases, with 5 bases left between them. This CDR3 has 13 residues. The V gene's germline CDR1 is LGHNT and CDR2 FRNRAP. This CDR3 reads CASGLVHTYEQYF. The CDR3 nucleotides are TGTGCTAGTGGTTTGGTACATACCTACGAGCAGTACTTC.

V usage is TRBV15 and J usage is TRBJ2-7; D remains ambiguous. The CDR3 totals 14 residues. V lost 3 bases to trimming and J lost 4 bases, with 13 bases between them. CDR1 and CDR2 from the germline V gene are LNHNV and YYDKDF (reference sequence). The CDR3 is CATSSRPLKYEQYF. CDR3 bases: TGTGCCACCAGCAGCCGCCCACTGAAGTACGAGCAGTACTTC.

The V and J genes are TRBV29-1 and TRBJ2-1; D could derive from TRBD1 or TRBD2 (5 bases each). The CDR3 runs 11 residues. Trimming took 7 bases from V and 5 from J, leaving 9 bases between them. Looked up from germline, CDR1 is SQVTM and CDR2 is ANQGSEA. In DNA form, the CDR3 reads TGCAGCGCCGGGGCGGACAATGAGCAGTTCTTC. It is translated as CSAGADNEQFF.